These T cell receptor beta chains were read from a single sample in a study of identical twins. One entry per CDR3 protein results from TCRdb running MiXCR on the 5' RACE reads. The table has under 800,000 distinct CDR3 sequences, over 20% seen once. The same data also contributed to another study, on T cells expressing NK-cell markers.

Sequencing used PBMCs. These receptors all stem from a young woman in good health. Both conserved end residues are trimmed from each CDR3. Some rows have no size entry. The others give once, few or many, or a class for an expanded clone.

>.|TRBV6-2/TRBV6-3|TRBJ2-1
ASSYRRRGQF
>.|TRBV7-8|TRBJ2-7
ASSHRGLATYEQY
>.|TRBV5-1|TRBJ2-2
ASSLRRESHTGELF
>few|TRBV12-3/TRBV12-4|TRBJ2-7
ASSPAGAPLYEQY
>.|TRBV5-6|TRBJ2-3
ASSFPTVTDTQY
>many|TRBV7-2|TRBJ2-5
ASSLVLAGETQY
>.|TRBV10-3|TRBJ1-5
AISEVVGALQPQH
>few|TRBV7-9|TRBJ2-7
ASSPIRGGSHEQY
>.|TRBV6-1|TRBJ2-1
ASRIRDWKF
>few|TRBV25-1|TRBJ2-1
ASSVQLGFDEQF
>.|TRBV18|TRBJ2-1
ASSLHSGVGERF
>.|TRBV18|TRBJ2-7
ASSHPTAPYEQY
>.|TRBV20-1|TRBJ2-1
SARAWRRYNEQF
>.|TRBV5-1|TRBJ2-1
ASSLMDRFIYNEQF
>few|TRBV24-1|TRBJ2-2
ATSEGDRWTGELF
>few|TRBV5-1|TRBJ1-2
ASSPGRIVYGYT
>.|TRBV10-3|TRBJ2-2
AITWGSTGELF
>few|TRBV12-3/TRBV12-4|TRBJ1-2
ASSFLARGDGYT
>.|TRBV7-8|TRBJ1-2
ASSLVDGNYGYT
>few|TRBV20-1|TRBJ1-6
SARVTAPNSPLH
>few|TRBV7-9|TRBJ2-7
ASSSQAGYEQY
>few|TRBV12-5|TRBJ2-1
ASGSLGSGRNDNEQF
>few|TRBV6-4|TRBJ2-1
ASSRGGLRNEQF
>few|TRBV11-1|TRBJ2-6
ASSLFSGITLSGANVLT
>many|TRBV15|TRBJ2-3
ATSRDSGGADTQY
>.|TRBV24-1|TRBJ2-2
ATSDLRVYTGELF
>few|TRBV5-5|TRBJ1-6
ASSLPRLPLH
>few|TRBV12-3/TRBV12-4|TRBJ1-5
ASIGRGPRPQH
>.|TRBV12-3/TRBV12-4|TRBJ1-2
ASTRTEFPT
>few|TRBV9|TRBJ2-1
ASRAGGASASYNEQF
>many|TRBV7-8|TRBJ2-7
ASSLVGSPLISYEQY
>many|TRBV6-1|TRBJ1-1
ASNPRRLNTEAF
>.|TRBV29-1|TRBJ1-1
SVDSVVSVEAF
>.|TRBV20-1|TRBJ1-6
SARETGTDNSPLH
>many|TRBV6-5|TRBJ1-5
ASSYSVDQPQH
>few|TRBV13|TRBJ1-1
ASSLTGIGVEAF
>.|TRBV6-5|TRBJ1-1
ASSYRGDSRI
>.|TRBV7-2|TRBJ2-1
ASSRRVYNEQF
>few|TRBV20-1|TRBJ1-2
SAVPFGGYT
>.|TRBV10-3|TRBJ1-1
AISSVAGDTEAF
>many|TRBV12-3/TRBV12-4|TRBJ2-1
ASSLVAGVLFNEQF
>few|TRBV7-9|TRBJ2-1
ASSFPTSGNPVDEQF
>.|TRBV20-1|TRBJ2-2
SAPGGTGELF
>.|TRBV20-1|TRBJ1-3
SARIAGLLGNTIY
>many|TRBV20-1|TRBJ2-5
SAGEWSQETQY
>many|TRBV6-5|TRBJ2-5
ASSYLRDRGETQY
>.|TRBV5-6|TRBJ2-5
ASSGLPGQDQETQY
>.|TRBV7-9|TRBJ2-3
ASSKRTGGSADTQY
>few|TRBV7-9|TRBJ2-7
ASTWTGRSYEQY
>few|TRBV6-5|TRBJ2-2
ASSLSRDWNTGELF
>few|TRBV6-1|TRBJ2-1
ASSSLVSGGFEQF
>few|TRBV12-3/TRBV12-4|TRBJ1-5
ATAGTGDQPQH
>.|TRBV9|TRBJ2-7
ASSVRGGYSYEQY
>.|TRBV4-1|TRBJ2-7
ASSQDNGLFSYEQY
>.|TRBV10-2|TRBJ2-5
ASRDRGRRTQETQY
>.|TRBV6-1|TRBJ1-2
ASSERSGTSGYT